This TCR beta chain was documented in a study of cytomegalovirus exposure and HLA in healthy donors. In this sample, this clone turned up a few times. The primer mix had 60 Vbeta and 13 Jbeta primers. TCRdb's copy holds only in-frame clones and misses some; the assay was immunoSEQ multiplex PCR. This sample has some 130,000 clones, with 80% to 85% found just once. The V end lost 6 bases, the J end lost 8 bases, and 17 bases lay between the germline ends. Germline CDR1 SGHNT, CDR2 YYREEE (reference sequence). The CDR3 spans 14 residues. V usage is TRBV5-4 and J usage is TRBJ1-4; D may be TRBD1 (6 bases). The sequence was collected from a man between 18 and 29 years old in good health and CMV-seronegative. Sequenced material: PBMCs. CDR3: CASTTGQLGEKLFF. In DNA, the CDR3 is TGTGCCAGCACCACAGGACAGTTGGGGGAAAAACTGTTTTTT. Full variable domain (outside the CDR3, taken from reference TRBV5-4 and TRBJ1-4): ETGVTQSPTHLIKTRGQQVTLRCSSQSGHNTVSWYQQALGQGPQFIFQYYREEENGRGNFPPRFSGLQFPNYSSELNVNALELDDSALYLCASTTGQLGEKLFFGSGTQLSVL.